The following is a TCR beta chain sequence with its context. Its antigen remains unidentified. Base qualities are not provided; no much larger clone lies one nucleotide away. This sample was included in a study of breast tumors, draining lymph nodes, adjacent tissues listed by TCRdb under 2016. About the investigation overall: TCR beta repertoires were compared across tumor, adjacent nontumor tissue and axillary lymph nodes obtained from breast cancer patients. In human breast cancer, the study set out to evaluate how tumor, surrounding tissue and draining lymph node repertoires relate to one another and whether T cells may move between these sites. The paper as a whole reports these results and caveats: Tumors showed preferential V and J gene usage, and their T-cell repertoire diversity fell below that of lymph nodes yet above that of nontumor tissue. A scenario in which most tumor T cells derive from the lymph node and then expand within tumor tissue was judged to be consistent with the data. The conclusion that tumor T cells originate in lymph nodes was framed as consistent with a hypothesis rather than directly demonstrated. In luminal-like breast cancer, tumor and nontumor tissue repertoires resembled each other significantly more than in basal-like breast cancer.

The data were produced on an Illumina HiSeq 2000. TCR beta chain libraries were generated by multiplex PCR amplification. High-throughput sequencing was used to analyze the amplified TCR beta chain products. TCRdb reworked the public reads: Q25 trimming with fastp, MiXCR clone assembly, productive beta chains retained. One record per CDR3 amino acid sequence lists the most common genes and DNA. In all, the sample holds approximately 19,000 distinct CDR3 sequences, and around 50% of those were seen once. The top ten hold under 8.5% of the sample. The receptor was derived from a female donor with breast cancer. Some clones in this sample may be carry-over from other donors' samples. Sequencing was done on a sample of breast tumor tissue.

The DNA sequence is TGCAGTGCTGGACAGGGGGGAACCCAAGAGACCCAGTACTTC. The resulting protein is CSAGQGGTQETQYF. The rearrangement joined TRBV20-1 to TRBJ2-5; 10 central nucleotides agree with TRBD1. Measured from the cysteine to the phenylalanine, the CDR3 is 14 residues long. Solely the CDR3 DNA is kept, with 42 bases framed from the first base. Reading the germline V gene (reference sequence) gives CDR1 DFQATT and CDR2 SNEGSKA. At the junction V is shortened by 5 bases and J by 1 base; bases outside the gene matches: 4.